What follows are 28 T cell receptor beta chains derived from one specimen sequenced in a study of blood T cell repertoires in COVID-19. Using immunoSEQ multiplex PCR, the repertoire was profiled, and TCRdb retains in-frame clones only, with some absent. There are 150,000 to 200,000 clones in the sample; approximately 82% occur only once, and 22% lies in the top ten. Material: peripheral blood. These receptors were obtained from a woman aged 80 or over with acute or convalescent COVID-19.

CDR3 sequence: CASSWRDGRTKLYEQYF. CDR3 bases: TGTGCCAGCAGCTGGCGGGACGGCAGGACTAAACTCTACGAGCAGTACTTC. J is TRBJ2-7 and V is TRBV7-9; possibly TRBD2 for D (6 bases). Trimming stripped 4 bases from V and 3 bases from J, with 22 bases between. The CDR3 has 17 residues. Germline V CDR1 and CDR2: SEHNR, FQNEAQ (reference sequence). The full variable domain, its missing parts supplied by reference TRBV7-9 and TRBJ2-7, is DTGVSQNPRHKITKRGQNVTFRCDPISEHNRLYWYRQTLGQGPEFLTYFQNEAQLEKSRLLSDRFSAERPKGSFSTLEIQRTEQGDSAMYLCASSWRDGRTKLYEQYFGPGTRLTVT.

The chain joins TRBV14 to TRBJ1-2; a weak D match, TRBD1 (6 bases). Germline CDR1 and CDR2: SGHDN and FVKESK. The CDR3 spans 13 residues. The V and J ends lost 2 bases and 7 bases respectively, with 11 bases between them. The DNA for the CDR3 is TGTGCCAGCAGCCAACACAAAGGGGGTGGCTACACCTTC. Translated, it gives CASSQHKGGGYTF.

The rearrangement uses TRBV6-2 or TRBV6-3 and TRBJ1-1, with D possibly matching TRBD1 (5 bases). The CDR3 spans 15 residues. V was cut by 0 bases and J by 5 bases, with 13 bases left in between. Germline V gene lookup returns CDR1 MNHEY and CDR2 SVGEGT. The CDR3 DNA follows: TGTGCCAGCAGTTACTCCAGGGTAGGGCGGACTGAAGCTTTCTTT. It translates to CASSYSRVGRTEAFF.

The chain links TRBV7-2 to TRBJ2-1, with D maybe TRBD1 (6 bases). The CDR3 totals 14 residues. Per germline, CDR1 SGHTA and CDR2 FQGNSA. Between the trimmed V and J ends, which lost 4 bases and 10 bases, there was a span of 17 bases. The CDR3, as DNA: TGTGCCAGCAGCTCCGAGACAGCCCAGGGGGAGCAGTTCTTC. Protein: CASSSETAQGEQFF.

The V gene is TRBV29-1, the J gene TRBJ2-7; a weak D match, TRBD2 (5 bases). The CDR3 is 16 amino acids. Germline loops: CDR1 SQVTM, CDR2 ANQGSEA. Trimming took off 4 bases at V and 0 bases at J, with 19 bases between the two ends. Here the CDR3 reads CSVAIIPAASSYEQYF. CDR3 sequence (DNA): TGCAGCGTTGCTATAATTCCAGCGGCAAGCTCCTACGAGCAGTACTTC.

The V call is TRBV6-5, the J call TRBJ1-4; maybe TRBD1 (6 bases). The germline gives CDR1 MNHEY, CDR2 SVGAGI. There are 15 residues in the CDR3. V was clipped by 7 bases and J by 6 bases, with 18 bases between them. The CDR3 loop reads CASTLEDSPYEKLFF. CDR3 sequence (DNA): TGTGCCAGCACTCTCGAGGACAGCCCGTATGAAAAACTGTTTTTT.

The chain is built from TRBV2 and TRBJ2-1; D not resolved. The V gene's germline CDR1 is SNHLY and CDR2 FYNNEI. The CDR3 has 14 residues. Trimming took off 3 bases at V and 5 bases at J, with 11 bases between the two ends. The CDR3 DNA reads TGTGCCAGCAGTGAGACATCTCTGAACAATGAGCAGTTCTTC. Translating it yields CASSETSLNNEQFF.

The chain couples TRBV6-5 to TRBJ1-1; D is unclear. The CDR3 contains 15 residues. The V gene lost 5 bases and the J gene lost 0 bases, with 13 bases spanning the gap. The germline V gene has CDR1 MNHEY and CDR2 SVGAGI. The CDR3 nucleotides are TGTGCCAGCAGTAATTCCGGACTGATGAACACTGAAGCTTTCTTT. This gives the protein CASSNSGLMNTEAFF.

The V call is TRBV7-9, the J call TRBJ1-6; no definite D call. The V gene lost 1 base and the J gene lost 8 bases, with 9 bases spanning the gap. The CDR3 is 14 residues long. The germline CDR1 and CDR2 sequences are SEHNR and FQNEAQ (reference sequence). The CDR3 sequence is CASSLDGSYSPLHF. CDR3 bases: TGTGCCAGCAGCTTAGACGGGTCCTATTCACCCCTCCACTTT.

The chain has TRBV2 and TRBJ2-7, with TRBD1 matching over 7 bases. CDR1 and CDR2 from the germline V gene are SNHLY and FYNNEI. V gave up 4 bases and J gave up 5 bases; unmatched junction bases: 8. CDR3 length: 14 residues. This chain's CDR3 is CASSVLRGQDEQYF. The DNA for the CDR3 is TGTGCCAGCAGTGTCTTAAGGGGGCAGGACGAGCAGTACTTC.

The rearrangement joins TRBV6-5 to TRBJ2-1; D is possibly TRBD2 (6 bases). Germline V gives CDR1 MNHEY, CDR2 SVGAGI. CDR3 size: 15 residues. V lost 0 bases and J lost 2, with 8 bases in between. The CDR3 loop reads CASSYSGGPYNEQFF. The DNA for the CDR3 is TGTGCCAGCAGTTACTCGGGGGGACCCTACAATGAGCAGTTCTTC.

This clone was seen only a few times. The CDR3 sequence: CASSLAGGDYGYTF. Written as DNA, the CDR3 is TGTGCCAGCAGCTTAGCAGGGGGCGACTATGGCTACACCTTC. V is TRBV7-2 and J is TRBJ1-2; 7 bases are a match to TRBD1. Germline-derived CDR1 and CDR2 are SGHTA and FQGNSA. This CDR3 region has 14 residues. The V and J ends lost 0 bases and 3 bases, in that order; junction bases with no gene match: 1.

The chain couples TRBV11-2 to TRBJ1-6, with 10 bases that match TRBD1. Germline CDR1 SGHAT, CDR2 FQNNGV. There are 14 residues in the CDR3. Trimming removed 3 bases from V and 9 bases from J; junction bases left unmatched: 2. The CDR3 region has the DNA TGTGCCAGCAGCTTGACAGGGGGCGGTTCACCCCTCCACTTT. It encodes CASSLTGGGSPLHF. The variable domain in full, completed from reference TRBV11-2 and TRBJ1-6, reads EAGVAQSPRYKIIEKRQSVAFWCNPISGHATLYWYQQILGQGPKLLIQFQNNGVVDDSQLPKDRFSAERLKGVDSTLKIQPAKLEDSAVYLCASSLTGGGSPLHFGNGTRLTVT.

This rearrangement joins TRBV30 to TRBJ2-3; TRBD2 is a possible D gene (6 bases). Trimming cost V 3 bases and J 2 bases, with 18 bases left between them. The CDR3 is 16 residues long. Germline V gives CDR1 GTSNPN, CDR2 SVGIG (reference sequence). CDR3 sequence (DNA): TGTGCCTGGAGGCCTTTCAGGAGCGGGTCCACAGATACGCAGTATTTT. Translated: CAWRPFRSGSTDTQYF.

The CDR3 sequence is CASSLAGAQGYNEQFF. CDR3 in DNA: TGTGCCAGCAGCTTAGCGGGGGCCCAGGGTTACAATGAGCAGTTCTTC. The chain recombines TRBV7-6 with TRBJ2-1, with a possible D match to TRBD1 (6 bases). This CDR3 is built from 16 residues. Deletions cut 0 bases from V and 4 bases from J, with 13 bases between. Germline V CDR1 and CDR2: SGHVS, FNYEAQ. Complete variable domain (other parts from reference TRBV7-6 and TRBJ2-1): GAGVSQSPRYKVTKRGQDVALRCDPISGHVSLYWYRQALGQGPEFLTYFNYEAQQDKSGLPNDRFSAERPEGSISTLTIQRTEQRDSAMYRCASSLAGAQGYNEQFFGPGTRLTVL.

The J gene is TRBJ1-1, the V gene TRBV9; 9 positions agree with TRBD1. V lost 4 bases to trimming and J lost 1 base; unmatched junction nucleotides: 2. This CDR3 is 14 amino acids long. Germline CDR1 and CDR2: SGDLS and YYNGEE. The CDR3 region is CASSQTGGNTEAFF. Written as DNA, the CDR3 is TGTGCCAGCAGCCAGACAGGGGGGAACACTGAAGCTTTCTTT. The variable domain in full, completed from reference TRBV9 and TRBJ1-1, reads DSGVTQTPKHLITATGQRVTLRCSPRSGDLSVYWYQQSLDQGLQFLIQYYNGEERAKGNILERFSAQQFPDLHSELNLSSLELGDSALYFCASSQTGGNTEAFFGQGTRLTVV.

The chain carries TRBV7-9 and TRBJ1-1; TRBD1 is a possible D gene (6 bases). Trimming removed 6 bases at V and 3 bases at J, with 11 bases between. Germline loops: CDR1 SEHNR, CDR2 FQNEAQ (reference sequence). There are 13 residues in the CDR3. The CDR3 sequence is CASSTGTYTEAFF. CDR3 sequence (DNA): TGTGCCAGCAGTACCGGGACATACACTGAAGCTTTCTTT.

V gene TRBV12-5 combines with J gene TRBJ1-3; TRBD1 agrees at 8 bases. CDR1 and CDR2 (germline): LGHNT, FRNRAP. The V segment lost 6 bases and the J segment 0 bases; nucleotides outside the gene matches: 7. The CDR3 sequence is 16 residues long. The CDR3 DNA sequence: TGTGCTAGTGGCCCCTTAGGGACAGGCTCTGGAAACACCATATATTTT. Translating it yields CASGPLGTGSGNTIYF. Looking up the rest from reference TRBV12-5 and TRBJ1-3 gives the full variable domain: DARVTQTPRHKVTEMGQEVTMRCQPILGHNTVFWYRQTMMQGLELLAYFRNRAPLDDSGMPKDRFSAEMPDATLATLKIQPSEPRDSAVYFCASGPLGTGSGNTIYFGEGSWLTVV.

J is TRBJ1-6 and V is TRBV3-1 (or the pseudogene TRBV3-2), with D perhaps TRBD1 (6 bases). Germline V gene lookup returns CDR1 LGHDT and CDR2 YNNKEL (reference sequence). The germline V and J ends were trimmed by 1 base and 1 base, with 11 bases remaining between them. The CDR3 length is 17 residues. The CDR3 sequence is CASSQGGGLSYNSPLHF. DNA of the CDR3: TGTGCCAGCAGCCAAGGCGGGGGCTTGTCCTATAATTCACCCCTCCACTTT.

The V and J genes are TRBV6-5 and TRBJ2-7, with D possibly being TRBD2 (6 bases). This CDR3 spans 14 amino acids. Germline V gene data show CDR1 as MNHEY and CDR2 as SVGAGI. V was trimmed by 2 bases and J by 5 bases, leaving 13 bases between them. This chain's CDR3 is CASSYRSGEDEQYF. The CDR3 DNA follows: TGTGCCAGCAGTTACAGGTCCGGGGAGGACGAGCAGTACTTC.

The chain recombines TRBV30 with TRBJ1-6; D gene uncertain. This CDR3 comprises 16 residues. V lost 0 bases and J lost 3, with 12 bases in between. CDR1 is GTSNPN, CDR2 SVGIG, per germline (reference sequence). CDR3 amino acids: CAWSVLDRGYNSPLHF. CDR3 bases: TGTGCCTGGAGTGTACTAGATCGGGGCTATAATTCACCCCTCCACTTT.

A few counts support this clone. The chain couples TRBV5-6 to TRBJ2-3; D gene unclear. From germline, CDR1 is SGHDT and CDR2 YYEEEE. V was shortened by 0 bases and J by 6 bases, with 11 bases between the two germline ends. The CDR3 extends over 14 amino acids. The DNA of the CDR3 is TGTGCCAGCAGCTTGGGGAGACCTGAGGATACGCAGTATTTT. Translation gives CASSLGRPEDTQYF.

V and J are TRBV7-8 and TRBJ1-1; 10 bases agree with TRBD1. The CDR3 is made up of 15 amino acids. Germline V lookup: CDR1 SGHVS, CDR2 FQNEAQ. Trimming removed 4 bases from V and 6 bases from J; junction bases left unmatched: 8. The CDR3 region is CASSSDRGQLSEAFF. DNA of the CDR3: TGTGCCAGCAGCTCTGACAGGGGGCAATTGTCTGAAGCTTTCTTT.

The chain links TRBV4-1 to TRBJ1-2, with D perhaps matching TRBD1 (6 bases). CDR1 is MGHRA and CDR2 is YSYEKL in the germline V gene. V was pared by 4 bases and J by 3 bases, with 12 bases between. The CDR3 spans 14 residues. The CDR3: CASSPPDSHYGYTF. The CDR3 coding sequence is TGCGCCAGCAGCCCGCCGGACAGCCACTATGGCTACACCTTC.

This chain joins TRBV2 and TRBJ2-3; 7 bases are a match to TRBD2. The CDR3 runs 14 residues. Germline CDR1 is SNHLY and CDR2 is FYNNEI. V lost 8 bases and J lost 2; bases outside the gene matches: 7. The CDR3 nucleotides are TGTGCCAGCGGACTAGTAAAAGTCACAGATACGCAGTATTTT. Translated, it gives CASGLVKVTDTQYF.

V usage is TRBV29-1 and J usage is TRBJ2-5; TRBD1 matches at 11 bases. V lost 7 bases, J lost 4 bases, and 5 bases stayed unmatched. CDR3 size: 13 residues. The germline V gene encodes CDR1 SQVTM and CDR2 ANQGSEA. The CDR3, as DNA: TGCAGCGAATCCGGGACAGGGGGAGAGACCCAGTACTTC. Its protein is CSESGTGGETQYF.

This rearrangement joins TRBV7-9 to TRBJ2-1; D is possibly TRBD2 (5 bases). The CDR3 has 15 residues. The V and J ends lost 2 bases and 3 bases respectively, with 11 bases between them. Per the germline V gene, CDR1 is SEHNR and CDR2 is FQNEAQ (reference sequence). The CDR3 DNA follows: TGTGCCAGCAGCTTATCCGGCGGGTTCTACAATGAGCAGTTCTTC. This translates into CASSLSGGFYNEQFF.

A few counts support this clone. The chain has TRBV4-1 and TRBJ2-1; D may be TRBD2 (6 bases). Germline CDR1 reads MGHRA; CDR2 reads YSYEKL. The CDR3 totals 12 residues. Between the trimmed V and J ends, which lost 5 bases and 6 bases, there was a span of 8 bases. The CDR3 loop is CASSFGSNEQFF. CDR3 DNA: TGCGCCAGCAGCTTCGGGAGCAATGAGCAGTTCTTC.